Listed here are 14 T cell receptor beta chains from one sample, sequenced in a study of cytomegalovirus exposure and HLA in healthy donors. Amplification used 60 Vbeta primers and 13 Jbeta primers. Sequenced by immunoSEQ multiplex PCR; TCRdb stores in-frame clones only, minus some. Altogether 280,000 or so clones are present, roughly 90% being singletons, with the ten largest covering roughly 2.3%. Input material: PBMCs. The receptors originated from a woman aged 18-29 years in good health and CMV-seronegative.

In DNA form, the CDR3 reads TGTGCCAGCTCACCAACCGGGACAGGGGCCCACGAGCAGTACTTC. Protein product: CASSPTGTGAHEQYF. The chain carries TRBV18 and TRBJ2-7, with 10 bases fitting TRBD1. Germline V gene lookup returns CDR1 KGHSH and CDR2 LQKENI. The CDR3 loop spans 15 amino acids. V lost 2 bases to trimming and J lost 5 bases; unmatched junction nucleotides: 6.

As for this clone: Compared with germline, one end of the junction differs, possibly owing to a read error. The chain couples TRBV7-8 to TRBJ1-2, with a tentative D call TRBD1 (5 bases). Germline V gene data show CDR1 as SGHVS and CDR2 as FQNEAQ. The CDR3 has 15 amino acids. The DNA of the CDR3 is TGTGCCAGCAGCTTAGAATTTCGGGGGTCCTATGGCTGCACCTTC. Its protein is CASSLEFRGSYGCTF.

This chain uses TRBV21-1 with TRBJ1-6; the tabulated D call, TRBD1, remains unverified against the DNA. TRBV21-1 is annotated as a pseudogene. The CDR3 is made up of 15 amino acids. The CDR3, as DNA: TGTGCCAGCAGCAAAGGTAGAGGGGGCGCCTCACCCCTCCACTTT. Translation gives CASSKGRGGASPLHF.

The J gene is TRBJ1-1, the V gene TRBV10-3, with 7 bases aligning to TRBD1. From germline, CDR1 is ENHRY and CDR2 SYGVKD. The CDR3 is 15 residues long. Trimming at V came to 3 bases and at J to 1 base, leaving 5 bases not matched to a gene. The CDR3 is CAISDFGQANTEAFF. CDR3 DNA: TGTGCCATCAGTGACTTCGGACAGGCGAACACTGAAGCTTTCTTT.

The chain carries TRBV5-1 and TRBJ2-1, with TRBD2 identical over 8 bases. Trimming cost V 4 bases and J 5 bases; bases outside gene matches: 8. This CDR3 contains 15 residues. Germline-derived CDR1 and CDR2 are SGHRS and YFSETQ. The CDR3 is CASSRGGSMDNEQFF. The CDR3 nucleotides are TGCGCCAGCAGCCGGGGGGGCTCCATGGACAATGAGCAGTTCTTC.

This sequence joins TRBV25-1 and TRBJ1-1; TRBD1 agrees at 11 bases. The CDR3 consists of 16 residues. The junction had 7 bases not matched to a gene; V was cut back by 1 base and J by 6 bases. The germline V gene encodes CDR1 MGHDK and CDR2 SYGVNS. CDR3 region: CASSELEGQGAPEAFF. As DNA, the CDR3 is TGTGCCAGCAGTGAATTAGAAGGACAGGGGGCCCCTGAAGCTTTCTTT.

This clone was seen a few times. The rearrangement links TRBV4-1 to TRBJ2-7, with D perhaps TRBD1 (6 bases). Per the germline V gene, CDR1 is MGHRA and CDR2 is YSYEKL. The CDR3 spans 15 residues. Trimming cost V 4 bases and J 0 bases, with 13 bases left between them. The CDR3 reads CASSLTGQSSYEQYF. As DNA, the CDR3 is TGCGCCAGCAGCCTCACAGGGCAGAGCTCCTACGAGCAGTACTTC.

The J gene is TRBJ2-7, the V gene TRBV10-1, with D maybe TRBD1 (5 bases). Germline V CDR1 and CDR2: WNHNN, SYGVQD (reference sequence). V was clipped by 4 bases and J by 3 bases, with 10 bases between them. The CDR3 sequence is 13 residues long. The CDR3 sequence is CASSAGQLYEQYF. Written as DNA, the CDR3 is TGCGCCAGCAGTGCTGGACAACTCTACGAGCAGTACTTC.

The CDR3 loop is CASSLGAGLDTEAFF. CDR3 bases: TGCGCCAGCAGCTTGGGGGCAGGGTTGGACACTGAAGCTTTCTTT. The V and J genes are TRBV5-1 and TRBJ1-1, with D perhaps TRBD1 (5 bases). Trimming left V 0 bases short and J 3 bases short, with 12 bases between. The CDR3 is 15 amino acids. Germline CDR1 SGHRS, CDR2 YFSETQ.

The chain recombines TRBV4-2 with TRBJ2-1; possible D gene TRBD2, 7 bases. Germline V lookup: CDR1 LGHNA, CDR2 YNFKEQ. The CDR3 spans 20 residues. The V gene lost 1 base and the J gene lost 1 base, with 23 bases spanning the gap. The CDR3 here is CASSQGPMAGVTGSYNEQFF. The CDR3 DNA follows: TGTGCCAGCAGCCAAGGACCCATGGCGGGGGTTACAGGGTCCTACAATGAGCAGTTCTTC.

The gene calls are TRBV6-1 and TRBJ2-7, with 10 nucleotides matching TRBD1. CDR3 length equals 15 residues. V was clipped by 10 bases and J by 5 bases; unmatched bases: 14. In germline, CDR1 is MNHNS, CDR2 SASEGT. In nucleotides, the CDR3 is TGTGCCACCCTAGGCTCGGGACAGGGGAATCACGAGCAGTACTTC. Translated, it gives CATLGSGQGNHEQYF.

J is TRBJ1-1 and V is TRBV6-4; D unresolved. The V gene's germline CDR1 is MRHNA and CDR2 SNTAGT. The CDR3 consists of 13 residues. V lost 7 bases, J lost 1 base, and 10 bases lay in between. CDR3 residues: CASKAGSNTEAFF. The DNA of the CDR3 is TGTGCCAGCAAGGCGGGGTCGAACACTGAAGCTTTCTTT.

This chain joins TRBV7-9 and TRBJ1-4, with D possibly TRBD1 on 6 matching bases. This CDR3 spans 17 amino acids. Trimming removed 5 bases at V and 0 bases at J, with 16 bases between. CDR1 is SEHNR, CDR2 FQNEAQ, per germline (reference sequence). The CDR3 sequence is CASSPTGRQATNEKLFF. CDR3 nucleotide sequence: TGTGCCAGCAGCCCTACAGGGCGTCAGGCAACTAATGAAAAACTGTTTTTT.

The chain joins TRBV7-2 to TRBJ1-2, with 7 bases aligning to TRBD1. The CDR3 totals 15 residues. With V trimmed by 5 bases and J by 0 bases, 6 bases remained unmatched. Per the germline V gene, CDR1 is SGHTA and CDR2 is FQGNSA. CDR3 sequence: CASSARTGANYGYTF. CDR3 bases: TGTGCCAGCAGCGCAAGGACAGGCGCTAACTATGGCTACACCTTC.